The next 15 T cell receptor beta chains were all read from a single sample in a study of T cells after yellow fever vaccination. TCRdb ran MiXCR on the 5' RACE reads and lists one entry per CDR3 protein. The profile covers approximately 250,000 distinct CDR3 sequences, with over 6.5% appearing a single time and more than 0.85% taken by the ten largest. The input for sequencing was CD4+ T cells sorted from PBMCs, taken on the day of the yellow fever booster vaccination. Every receptor here comes from a man in his thirties or forties who received the YFV17D yellow fever vaccine.

This clonotype appeared many times. The rearrangement joins TRBV5-1 to TRBJ2-1; D not certain. From germline, CDR1 is SGHRS and CDR2 YFSETQ. This CDR3 is 12 amino acids long. Trimming took off 0 bases at V and 10 bases at J, with 8 bases between the two ends. CDR3: CASSLAPGEQFF. The CDR3 DNA is TGCGCCAGCAGCTTGGCCCCCGGGGAGCAGTTCTTC.

This clonotype was picked up many times. V usage is TRBV12-3 or TRBV12-4 and J usage is TRBJ2-7; 8 bases line up with TRBD1. V trimming: 6 bases; J trimming: 4 bases; junction bases outside the gene matches: 11. This CDR3 region has 15 residues. In DNA form, the CDR3 reads TGTGCCAGCAGACCTACCGGGACAGGCGGATACGAGCAGTACTTC. Amino acid sequence: CASRPTGTGGYEQYF.

This clonotype was detected ten times or more. This chain joins TRBV5-1 and TRBJ1-5, with a tentative D call TRBD1 (5 bases). Germline lookup yields CDR1 SGHRS and CDR2 YFSETQ. Trimming cost V 4 bases and J 1 base, with 6 bases left between them. The CDR3 length is 13 residues. CDR3 residues: CASSRDSNQPQHF. In DNA form, the CDR3 reads TGCGCCAGCAGCCGGGACAGCAATCAGCCCCAGCATTTT.

Many counts were recorded for this clonotype. The V call is TRBV5-1, the J call TRBJ2-7, with D possibly matching TRBD1 (6 bases). CDR3 length equals 13 residues. CDR1 SGHRS and CDR2 YFSETQ come from the germline V gene. V was cut by 0 bases and J by 3 bases, with 7 bases left in between. Here the CDR3 reads CASSLGGGYEQYF. DNA for the CDR3: TGCGCCAGCAGCTTGGGAGGGGGCTACGAGCAGTACTTC.

This clonotype showed up many times. The chain joins TRBV12-3 or TRBV12-4 to TRBJ1-5, with 8 bases matching TRBD1. V dropped 5 bases and J dropped 3; count of bases not matched to a gene: 6. CDR3 length: 15 residues. CDR3 in amino acids: CASSHPTGDNQPQHF. The DNA for the CDR3 is TGTGCCAGCAGTCACCCGACAGGGGACAATCAGCCCCAGCATTTT.

CDR3 nucleotides: TGCGCCAGCAGCATGTCCCGGGACAGGGTAGATAACTATGGCTACACCTTC. As protein: CASSMSRDRVDNYGYTF. The J gene is TRBJ1-2, the V gene TRBV5-1; 9 bases are shared with TRBD1. V lost 4 bases and J lost 1; bases outside the gene matches: 11. This CDR3 spans 17 amino acids. CDR1 is SGHRS and CDR2 is YFSETQ in the germline V gene.

This clonotype was seen many times. The CDR3 coding sequence is TGTGCCACCAGTTCCGGGACAGGAGTGGGCGAGCAGTACTTC. Amino acids: CATSSGTGVGEQYF. The rearrangement uses TRBV15 and TRBJ2-7, with 8 bases matching TRBD1. This CDR3 has 14 amino acids. V was pared by 6 bases and J by 6 bases, with 10 bases of the junction left unmatched. Germline CDR1 is LNHNV and CDR2 is YYDKDF (reference sequence). The full variable domain, its missing parts supplied by reference TRBV15 and TRBJ2-7, is DAMVIQNPRYQVTQFGKPVTLSCSQTLNHNVMYWYQQKSSQAPKLLFHYYDKDFNNEADTPDNFQSRRPNTSFCFLDIRSPGLGDTAMYLCATSSGTGVGEQYFGPGTRLTVT.

This chain joins TRBV7-2 and TRBJ1-6; TRBD1 is a possible D gene (5 bases). Germline assignment: CDR1 SGHTA and CDR2 FQGNSA. The CDR3 spans 14 residues. V was cut by 2 bases and J by 10 bases, with 12 bases left in between. Here the CDR3 DNA reads TGTGCCAGCAGCTTAAATGGGTGGGGCTCACCCCTCCACTTT. Translation: CASSLNGWGSPLHF.

This clonotype occurred a few times. This chain uses TRBV12-3 or TRBV12-4 with TRBJ2-5; 9 positions match TRBD2. Trimming took 5 bases from V and 5 from J; bases not matched to a gene: 9. The CDR3 contains 15 residues. The CDR3 loop reads CASSLIAGVRETQYF. Here the CDR3 DNA reads TGTGCCAGCAGTCTCATAGCGGGAGTCAGGGAGACCCAGTACTTC.

This clonotype was counted between two and nine times. The V and J genes are TRBV27 and TRBJ2-1; no firm D call. The CDR3 is made up of 15 amino acids. Trimming cost V 6 bases and J 6 bases, with 18 bases left between them. CDR1 MNHEY and CDR2 SMNVEV come from the germline V gene (reference sequence). In DNA, the CDR3 is TGTGCCAGCAGACCTGCCGGGCCAGTATCCAATGAGCAGTTCTTC. This sequence encodes CASRPAGPVSNEQFF.

This clonotype was recorded many times. The chain employs TRBV29-1 and TRBJ2-3; the D gene is possibly TRBD2 (6 bases). CDR1 SQVTM and CDR2 ANQGSEA come from the germline V gene. CDR3 length: 10 amino acids. Deletions cut 7 bases from V and 4 bases from J, with 6 bases between. The CDR3 here is CSGRADTQYF. CDR3 nucleotides: TGCAGCGGGAGGGCAGATACGCAGTATTTT.

This clonotype was seen repeatedly, ten times or more. The chain links TRBV5-1 to TRBJ2-3, with D possibly being TRBD2 (6 bases). Trimming removed 3 bases at V and 5 bases at J, with 13 bases between. Germline CDR1 SGHRS, CDR2 YFSETQ. CDR3 size: 14 residues. The CDR3 region has the DNA TGCGCCAGCAGCTCCGGGACTCCGGGAGATACGCAGTATTTT. Protein: CASSSGTPGDTQYF.

The rearrangement uses TRBV29-1 and TRBJ2-7; D possibly uses TRBD1 or TRBD2 (6 bases each). The V gene's germline CDR1 is SQVTM and CDR2 ANQGSEA. Trimming shortened V by 2 bases and J by 1 base, and 18 bases separated the two germline ends. The CDR3 extends over 16 amino acids. CDR3 loop: CSVELRAGTSSYEQYF. CDR3 DNA sequence: TGCAGCGTTGAACTCCGCGCGGGGACATCATCCTACGAGCAGTACTTC.

The chain uses TRBV7-2 and TRBJ2-5; 15 bases match TRBD2. The V gene's germline CDR1 is SGHTA and CDR2 FQGNSA. J was trimmed by 4 bases and V by 6 bases; bases with no gene match: 9. The CDR3 consists of 17 residues. CDR3 residues: CASRDRGLAGGLETQYF. The DNA for the CDR3 is TGTGCCAGCAGGGATAGGGGACTAGCGGGAGGTTTAGAGACCCAGTACTTC.

There are a few counts of this clonotype. The chain recombines TRBV20-1 with TRBJ2-7; 11 positions match TRBD2. The length of the CDR3 is 14 residues. The J segment lost 0 bases and the V segment lost 4 bases, leaving 2 bases of the junction unmatched. The germline V gene encodes CDR1 DFQATT and CDR2 SNEGSKA (reference sequence). Here the CDR3 DNA reads TGCAGTGCTACTGGGACTAGCGGCTCCTACGAGCAGTACTTC. Amino acids: CSATGTSGSYEQYF.